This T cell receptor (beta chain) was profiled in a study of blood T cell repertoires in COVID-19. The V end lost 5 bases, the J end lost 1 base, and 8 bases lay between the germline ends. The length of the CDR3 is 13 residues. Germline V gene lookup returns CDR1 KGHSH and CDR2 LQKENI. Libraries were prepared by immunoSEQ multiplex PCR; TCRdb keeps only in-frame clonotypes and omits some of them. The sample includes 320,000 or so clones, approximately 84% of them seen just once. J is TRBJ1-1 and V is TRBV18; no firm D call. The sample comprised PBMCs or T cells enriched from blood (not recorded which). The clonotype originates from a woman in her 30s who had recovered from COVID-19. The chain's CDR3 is CASSTTQNTEAFF. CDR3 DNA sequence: TGTGCCAGCTCAACCACACAGAACACTGAAGCTTTCTTT.